A selection of T cell receptor beta chains follows, all from one sample in a study of control samples from healthy donors and cancer patients. Using immunoSEQ multiplex PCR, the repertoire was profiled, and TCRdb retains in-frame clones only, with some absent. This table holds 130,000 to 150,000 clones, around 94% found once. The source material was PBMCs. The receptors derive from a man aged 55 to 69 with colorectal cancer. CDR3s leave out the opening cysteine and the closing phenylalanine or tryptophan.

TRBV7-2,ASSPTSGTGPDTQY
TRBV7-2,ASSLGRMTGAF
TRBV6-6,ASSYSRGLHQPQH
TRBV3-1/TRBV3-2,ASSPGTPGTWD
TRBV10-2,ASGDGNQPQH
TRBV5-1,ASNAGQGGDTIY
TRBV10-3,AISSGTSGVETQY
TRBV7-2,ASSYEGGREQY
TRBV2,ASRGQGAWSYEQY
TRBV15,ATSGPRRQLF
TRBV5-1,ASSSAAGGGGTEAF
TRBV9,ASSVVSREQF
TRBV2,ASSVTSGGRRVNEQY
TRBV14,ASSPLREGRGYT
TRBV24-1,ATSGSAGTDSNQPQH
TRBV2,ASSGTFTEAF
TRBV4-3,ASSQDRAGAQGDTQY
TRBV29-1,SVEGAAVGEQY
TRBV9,ASSPPRENIQY
TRBV4-3,ASSPTGSSGRYNEQF
TRBV5-4,ASSLTAAMNTEAF
TRBV7-9,ASSLRDTEAF
TRBV6-5,ASSQDHSTDTQY
TRBV5-8,ASSWGQGDEVLF
TRBV28,ASSLTGGYNEQF
TRBV9,ASSALTGELF
TRBV25-1,ASRGQGRVDGYT
TRBV5-5,ASSLGPLSNQPQH
TRBV10-1,ASSSGGLPDTQY
TRBV7-2,ASSLIKSNYGYT
TRBV19,ASRTQENTEAF
TRBV2,ASSGQGGEKLF
TRBV2,ASSGLTGRGDGQPQH
TRBV3-1/TRBV3-2,ASSQGDGVNEKLF
TRBV21-1,ASSATGSISNEKLF
TRBV11-2,ASSPDRYNQPQH
TRBV6-6,ASSQQLRGTSNGYT
TRBV10-3,AISESNLQGVNEQF
TRBV11-2,ASSIQGRFGNTIY
TRBV18,ASSRPNTEAF
TRBV7-9,ASSLEGPSEAF
TRBV5-4,ASSSAGGSYNEQF
TRBV18,ASSPGQSATNEKLF
TRBV4-2,ASGREGGEEKLF
TRBV3-1/TRBV3-2,ASSFGQGNSPLH
TRBV4-1,ASSQDSTKGSQY
TRBV19,ASSERQGGTDTQY
TRBV3-1/TRBV3-2,ASSQDGAIQETQY
TRBV11-2,ASSLVAGGPTDTQY
TRBV12-3/TRBV12-4,ASSLSWVTEAF
TRBV7-9,ASSLGGTGKNEKLF
TRBV2,ASSLRRGTGNTEAF
TRBV6-5,ASSLGTLRNSPLH
TRBV3-1/TRBV3-2,ASSLWTSGATDTQY
TRBV11-2,ASSGTASYGYT
TRBV19,ASSTRQGNTEAF
TRBV6-5,ASRMGGYTEAF
TRBV10-3,AISGAGSDQPQH
TRBV19,ASSILTGNTEAF
TRBV4-1,ASSQGDRAPEKLF